These 24 T cell receptor beta chains share one sample of origin, sequenced in a study of blood T cells in healthy people across ages. A J-beta primer mix and a sample-barcoded 5' primer were used in a second PCR of roughly 6 to 12 cycles. Using its own MiXCR run on the 5' RACE reads, TCRdb lists one record per CDR3 protein. Of 600,000 to 850,000 distinct CDR3 sequences listed, roughly 44% are singletons. The material sequenced was blood. The receptors were sampled from a woman aged 60 to 75 in good health.

The J gene is TRBJ2-7, the V gene TRBV3-1; D is undetermined. Trimming shortened V by 0 bases and J by 0 bases, and 9 bases separated the two germline ends. Per germline, CDR1 LGHDT and CDR2 YNNKEL (reference sequence). CDR3 length: 15 residues. The CDR3 loop is CASSQEDATSYEQYF. The CDR3 DNA reads as TGTGCCAGCAGCCAAGAGGACGCCACCTCCTACGAGCAGTACTTC.

The chain employs TRBV20-1 and TRBJ1-2; perhaps TRBD1 as D (6 bases). CDR1 DFQATT and CDR2 SNEGSKA come from the germline V gene (reference sequence). Trimming pared 6 bases from V and 13 bases from J, leaving 18 bases between. There are 11 residues in the CDR3. CDR3 nucleotide sequence: TGCAGTGCCAGTCGGACAGTACTAACCACCTTC. Amino acids: CSASRTVLTTF.

The chain couples TRBV29-1 to TRBJ2-1, with a tentative D call TRBD2 (6 bases). The J call may be wrong; the DNA end is better matched by TRBJ2-7. The CDR3 spans 14 residues. Germline CDR1 is SQVTM and CDR2 is ANQGSEA. The CDR3 DNA is TGCAGCGTTAGACGCGGGGCGGACTCCTACGAGCAGTACTTC. This codes for CSVRRGADSYEQYF.

Only a few counts were recorded for this clonotype. The chain uses TRBV5-1 and TRBJ2-3, with TRBD2 as a possible D gene (6 bases). CDR3 length: 16 amino acids. CDR1 is SGHRS, CDR2 YFSETQ, per germline. Deletions cut 2 bases from V and 4 bases from J, with 17 bases between. The CDR3 loop reads CASSFLGGVEADTQYF. The CDR3 DNA is TGCGCCAGCAGCTTTTTGGGCGGGGTCGAGGCAGATACGCAGTATTTT.

This clonotype turned up a few times. This chain connects TRBV20-1 to TRBJ2-7, with D perhaps matching TRBD2 (5 bases). CDR1 is DFQATT, CDR2 SNEGSKA, per germline (reference sequence). Trimming stripped 6 bases from V and 6 bases from J, with 21 bases between. The CDR3 covers 14 residues. The CDR3 DNA is TGCAGTGCCCGGATAACTAGTAGTCTTGGCGAGCAGTACTTC. This gives the protein CSARITSSLGEQYF.

The chain employs TRBV6-5 and TRBJ1-2; D perhaps matches TRBD1 (5 bases). V gave up 2 bases and J gave up 5 bases, with 9 bases separating them. Germline CDR1 MNHEY, CDR2 SVGAGI. This CDR3 is 13 amino acids long. The CDR3 spells CASSYRGGYGYTF. CDR3 DNA sequence: TGTGCCAGCAGTTACAGGGGAGGATATGGCTACACCTTC.

The chain links TRBV18 to TRBJ1-1, with D perhaps TRBD1 (5 bases). This CDR3 spans 13 amino acids. V lost 1 base and J lost 7, with 10 bases in between. Germline lookup yields CDR1 KGHSH and CDR2 LQKENI. CDR3 region: CASSPRGEGEAFF. DNA of the CDR3: TGTGCCAGCTCACCACGGGGGGAAGGTGAAGCTTTCTTT. Using reference TRBV18 and TRBJ1-1 for the parts outside the CDR3, the full variable domain is NAGVMQNPRHLVRRRGQEARLRCSPMKGHSHVYWYRQLPEEGLKFMVYLQKENIIDESGMPKERFSAEFPKEGPSILRIQQVVRGDSAAYFCASSPRGEGEAFFGQGTRLTVV.

This clonotype has a count of ten or more. This sequence joins TRBV29-1 and TRBJ1-2; D is ambiguous. Germline lookup yields CDR1 SQVTM and CDR2 ANQGSEA. The CDR3 contains 12 residues. The V end was cut by 3 bases, the J end by 4 bases, with 9 bases between. The CDR3 loop reads CSVDNSIYGYTF. CDR3 nucleotides: TGCAGCGTTGATAACAGTATCTATGGCTACACCTTC.

The CDR3 sequence: CSADSTLSGANVLTF. In DNA, the CDR3 is TGCAGTGCCGACTCGACCCTTTCGGGGGCCAACGTCCTGACTTTC. The chain carries TRBV20-1 and TRBJ2-6, with D hard to call. This CDR3 is built from 15 residues. Trimming removed 6 bases from V and 4 bases from J, with 16 bases in between. Germline CDR1 and CDR2: DFQATT and SNEGSKA (reference sequence).

The sample holds a few counts of this clonotype. The V call is TRBV9, the J call TRBJ2-7; tentatively, D is TRBD1 (5 bases). Trimming shortened V by 0 bases and J by 2 bases, and 18 bases separated the two germline ends. The CDR3 runs 17 residues. Germline values: CDR1 SGDLS, CDR2 YYNGEE. CDR3 DNA sequence: TGTGCCAGCAGCGTAGGTACGCGACAGCATGCCCCCTACGAGCAGTACTTC. It yields the protein CASSVGTRQHAPYEQYF.

The chain has TRBV6-2 or TRBV6-3 and TRBJ1-5, with TRBD1 identical over 8 bases. Germline loops: CDR1 MNHEY, CDR2 SVGEGT. The CDR3 totals 13 residues. The J segment lost 4 bases and the V segment lost 10 bases, leaving 6 bases of the junction unmatched. CDR3 DNA: TGTGCCATCACGGACAGGGCTAATCAGCCCCAGCATTTT. It yields the protein CAITDRANQPQHF.

In this sample, this clonotype turned up a few times. The V call is TRBV2, the J call TRBJ2-1; D gene unclear. The CDR3 runs 13 residues. Germline lookup yields CDR1 SNHLY and CDR2 FYNNEI. The V end lost 4 bases, the J end lost 9 bases, and 13 bases lay between the germline ends. CDR3: CASSVWARSEQFF. The CDR3 nucleotides are TGTGCCAGCAGTGTTTGGGCCCGGAGTGAGCAGTTCTTC.

V and J are TRBV29-1 and TRBJ2-7, with 12 positions matching TRBD2. Germline CDR1 and CDR2: SQVTM and ANQGSEA. J was trimmed by 4 bases and V by 7 bases; bases with no gene match: 8. This CDR3 is 14 amino acids long. Here the CDR3 DNA reads TGCAGCGCCCAGACTAGCGGGAGTGGTTACGAGCAGTACTTC. It is translated as CSAQTSGSGYEQYF.

Comments on this clonotype: At one end, the junction sequence differs from germline, possibly due to a read error. The rearrangement links TRBV6-5 to TRBJ2-4; D not certain. Germline V gene data show CDR1 as MNHEY and CDR2 as SVGAGI. The CDR3 totals 14 residues. CDR3 nucleotide sequence: TGTGCTAGCAGTTACTCGAAGGCCTCCTACGGGCAGTACTTC. Residues: CASSYSKASYGQYF.

In DNA, the CDR3 is TGCAGTGCTAGGTTGCCCGGGGGGAGGGCAGATACGCAGTATTTT. This translates into CSARLPGGRADTQYF. This chain joins TRBV20-1 and TRBJ2-3, with 7 bases matching TRBD2. Germline V lookup: CDR1 DFQATT, CDR2 SNEGSKA (reference sequence). V was clipped by 3 bases and J by 4 bases; unmatched bases: 10. The length of the CDR3 is 15 residues.

V usage is TRBV7-9 and J usage is TRBJ1-5, with 10 bases identical to TRBD1. V shed 4 bases, J shed 6 bases, and the junction held 9 bases outside the gene matches. The germline CDR1 and CDR2 sequences are SEHNR and FQNEAQ (reference sequence). The CDR3 runs 16 residues. The CDR3 loop reads CASSWGTGEVGQPQHF. CDR3 coding DNA: TGTGCCAGCAGCTGGGGGACAGGGGAAGTCGGTCAGCCCCAGCATTTT.

The rearrangement uses TRBV6-6 and TRBJ1-5, with TRBD1 matching 7 bases. The junction had 15 bases not matched to a gene; V was cut back by 6 bases and J by 7 bases. The germline V gene encodes CDR1 MNHNY and CDR2 SVGAGI (reference sequence). The CDR3 spans 16 residues. CDR3 nucleotides: TGTGCCAGCAGACTTCCTTCCGCCGACAGGGCCCAGCCCCAGCATTTT. Translating it yields CASRLPSADRAQPQHF.

In its sample, this clonotype was seen a few times. This chain connects TRBV5-1 to TRBJ2-7; 9 bases match TRBD1. With V trimmed by 6 bases and J by 6 bases, 7 bases remained unmatched. Germline V gene data show CDR1 as SGHRS and CDR2 as YFSETQ. The CDR3 loop spans 13 amino acids. CDR3: CASTGGQGSEQYF. The CDR3 DNA follows: TGCGCCAGCACGGGGGGACAGGGTTCCGAGCAGTACTTC.

The sample holds one count of this clonotype. The genes are TRBV20-1 and TRBJ2-1; perhaps TRBD2 as D (5 bases). The CDR3 length is 12 residues. The germline CDR1 and CDR2 sequences are DFQATT and SNEGSKA (reference sequence). The V gene lost 4 bases and the J gene lost 13 bases, with 17 bases spanning the gap. CDR3 nucleotide sequence: TGCAGTGCTAAGGGCGAAAGGGAGACCCAGTTCTTC. Translated, it gives CSAKGERETQFF.

This clonotype was counted only a few times. The J gene is TRBJ1-2, the V gene TRBV29-1, with TRBD1 as a possible D gene (5 bases). Germline loops: CDR1 SQVTM, CDR2 ANQGSEA. V was shortened by 2 bases and J by 7 bases, with 14 bases between the two germline ends. The CDR3 contains 13 residues. The CDR3 DNA reads as TGCAGCGTTGAATTGGGGGGGATGAGTGGCTACACCTTC. This translates into CSVELGGMSGYTF. Variable domain in full (rest from reference TRBV29-1 and TRBJ1-2): SAVISQKPSRDICQRGTSLTIQCQVDSQVTMMFWYRQQPGQSLTLIATANQGSEATYESGFVIDKFPISRPNLTFSTLTVSNMSPEDSSIYLCSVELGGMSGYTFGSGTRLTVV.

The chain has TRBV7-2 and TRBJ1-1, with 7 positions matching TRBD1. The CDR3 is 15 residues long. Germline CDR1 reads SGHTA; CDR2 reads FQGNSA. The junction had 6 bases not matched to a gene; V was cut back by 1 base and J by 4 bases. The CDR3 here is CASSLVEAGGTEAFF. The DNA for the CDR3 is TGTGCCAGCAGCTTAGTAGAGGCAGGGGGCACTGAAGCTTTCTTT. Based on the CDR3 plus reference TRBV7-2 and TRBJ1-1, the full variable domain is GAGVSQSPSNKVTEKGKDVELRCDPISGHTALYWYRQSLGQGLEFLIYFQGNSAPDKSGLPSDRFSAERTGGSVSTLTIQRTQQEDSAVYLCASSLVEAGGTEAFFGQGTRLTVV.

Regarding this clonotype: This sequence may be a read error, since a much larger clone differs from it by one base. CDR3 residues: CSARDVSRYNEQFF. The CDR3 region has the DNA TGCAGTGCTAGAGATGTGAGCCGTTACAATGAGCAGTTCTTC. The gene calls are TRBV20-1 and TRBJ2-7, with D hard to call. The DNA end is a closer match to TRBJ2-1, so the J assignment may be wrong. CDR3 length: 14 amino acids. Germline loops: CDR1 DFQATT, CDR2 SNEGSKA (reference sequence).

V usage is TRBV7-2 and J usage is TRBJ2-5, with D hard to call. From germline, CDR1 is SGHTA and CDR2 FQGNSA. The CDR3 is 12 residues long. V shed 1 base and J shed 7 bases, with 7 bases lying between them. The CDR3 nucleotides are TGTGCCAGCAGCTTAGAGACGGGGACCCAGTACTTC. Translated: CASSLETGTQYF. Supplemented by reference TRBV7-2 and TRBJ2-5, the full variable domain reads GAGVSQSPSNKVTEKGKDVELRCDPISGHTALYWYRQSLGQGLEFLIYFQGNSAPDKSGLPSDRFSAERTGGSVSTLTIQRTQQEDSAVYLCASSLETGTQYFGPGTRLLVL.

V and J are TRBV6-5 and TRBJ1-6; weak D call: TRBD1 (5 bases). The CDR3 contains 14 residues. Trimming took off 10 bases at V and 10 bases at J, with 20 bases between the two ends. The V gene's germline CDR1 is MNHEY and CDR2 SVGAGI. DNA of the CDR3: TGTGCCACCCGGGCCTCGATGGGGGAATCACCCCTCCACTTT. This gives the protein CATRASMGESPLHF.